This T cell receptor beta chain is drawn from a study of cytomegalovirus exposure and HLA in healthy donors. CDR3 length: 16 amino acids. With 4 bases removed from V and 0 bases from J, the gap between germline ends came to 13 bases. Germline V lookup: CDR1 MDHEN, CDR2 SYDVKM. 13 Jbeta primers and 60 Vbeta primers were used for the PCR. Sequencing used immunoSEQ multiplex PCR; TCRdb keeps in-frame clones, though not all of them. The data show under 200,000 clones, around 88% seen once. This chain links TRBV28 with TRBJ2-4; D gene ambiguous. Source material: PBMCs. This sequence originates from a woman aged 25 to 39 in good health and CMV-seronegative. For the CDR3, the DNA is TGTGCCAGCAGTTCCACAGACGACACAGCCAAAAACATTCAGTACTTC. Its translation: CASSSTDDTAKNIQYF. Based on the CDR3 plus reference TRBV28 and TRBJ2-4, the full variable domain is DVKVTQSSRYLVKRTGEKVFLECVQDMDHENMFWYRQDPGLGLRLIYFSYDVKMKEKGDIPEGYSVSREKKERFSLILESASTNQTSMYLCASSSTDDTAKNIQYFGAGTRLSVL.